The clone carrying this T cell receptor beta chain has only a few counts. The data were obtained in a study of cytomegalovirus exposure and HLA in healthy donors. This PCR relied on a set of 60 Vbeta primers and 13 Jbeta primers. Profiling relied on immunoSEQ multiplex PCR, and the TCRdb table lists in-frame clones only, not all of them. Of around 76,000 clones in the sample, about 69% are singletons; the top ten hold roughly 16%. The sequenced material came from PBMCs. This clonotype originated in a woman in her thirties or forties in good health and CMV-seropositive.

DNA of the CDR3: TGTGCCAGCAGCTTAACGGCTTCGACATACGAGCAGTACTTC. Protein: CASSLTASTYEQYF. The chain has TRBV5-6 and TRBJ2-7; D remains unclear. With 2 bases removed from V and 4 bases from J, the gap between germline ends came to 13 bases. This CDR3 comprises 14 residues. Germline V lookup: CDR1 SGHDT, CDR2 YYEEEE.